This T cell receptor (beta chain) derives from a study of blood T cell repertoires in COVID-19. On the study more broadly: The United States, Italy and Spain supplied acute and convalescent COVID-19 samples. The cDNA or gDNA used as material had been derived from T cells, B-cell-depleted T cells, or PBMCs.

Original processing notes: Reference gene primers were amplified, and this amplification served to estimate nucleated cell counts. Clones were read by immunoSEQ multiplex PCR, and TCRdb kept only the in-frame ones, dropping some. Clone size and V and J calls were adopted from that table, with D and trimming inferred from the DNA. This table has approximately 50,000 clones, 92% appearing once. V lost 0 bases, J lost 3 bases, and 0 bases stayed unmatched. Germline V gene data show CDR1 as SGHKS and CDR2 as YYEKEE (reference sequence). The CDR3 has 13 residues. J is TRBJ2-7 and V is TRBV5-5, with 7 bases matching TRBD2. This clonotype was sampled from a man aged 50 to 59 with active COVID-19. The specimen was peripheral blood. CDR3 sequence reads: CASSLGEGYEQYF. Here the CDR3 DNA reads TGTGCCAGCAGCTTGGGGGAGGGCTACGAGCAGTACTTC.